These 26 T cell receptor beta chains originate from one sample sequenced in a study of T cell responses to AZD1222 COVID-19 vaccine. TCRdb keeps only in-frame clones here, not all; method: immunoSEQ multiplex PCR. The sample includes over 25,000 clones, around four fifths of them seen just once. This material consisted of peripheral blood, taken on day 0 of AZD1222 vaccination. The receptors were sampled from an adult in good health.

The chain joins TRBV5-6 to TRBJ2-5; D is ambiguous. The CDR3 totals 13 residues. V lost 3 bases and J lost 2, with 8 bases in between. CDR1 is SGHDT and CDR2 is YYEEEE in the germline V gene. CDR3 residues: CASSSARQETQYF. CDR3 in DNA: TGTGCCAGCAGCTCAGCCAGACAAGAGACCCAGTACTTC.

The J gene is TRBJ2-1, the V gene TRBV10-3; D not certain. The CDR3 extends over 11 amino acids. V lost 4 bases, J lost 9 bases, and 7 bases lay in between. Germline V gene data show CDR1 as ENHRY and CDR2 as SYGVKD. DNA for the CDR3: TGTGCCATCAGTGTTAGGAGTGAGCAGTTCTTC. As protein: CAISVRSEQFF.

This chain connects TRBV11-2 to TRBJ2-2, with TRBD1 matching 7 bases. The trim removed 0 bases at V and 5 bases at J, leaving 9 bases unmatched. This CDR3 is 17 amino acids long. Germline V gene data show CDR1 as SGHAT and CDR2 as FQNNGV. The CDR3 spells CASSLDWPQQGTGELFF. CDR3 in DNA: TGTGCCAGCAGCTTAGATTGGCCGCAACAGGGGACCGGGGAGCTGTTTTTT.

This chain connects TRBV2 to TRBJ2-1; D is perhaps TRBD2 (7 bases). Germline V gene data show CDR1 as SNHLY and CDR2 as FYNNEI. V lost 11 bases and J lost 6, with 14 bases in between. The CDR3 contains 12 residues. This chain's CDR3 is CAGRGGSNEQFF. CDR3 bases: TGTGCCGGGAGGGGGGGGTCCAATGAGCAGTTCTTC.

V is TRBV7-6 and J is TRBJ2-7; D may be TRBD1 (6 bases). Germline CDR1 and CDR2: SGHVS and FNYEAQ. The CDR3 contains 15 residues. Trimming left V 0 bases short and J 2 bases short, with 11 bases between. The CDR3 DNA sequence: TGTGCCAGCAGCTTAGCTTCGGACAGAACCTACGAGCAGTACTTC. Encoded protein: CASSLASDRTYEQYF. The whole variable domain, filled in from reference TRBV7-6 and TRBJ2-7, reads GAGVSQSPRYKVTKRGQDVALRCDPISGHVSLYWYRQALGQGPEFLTYFNYEAQQDKSGLPNDRFSAERPEGSISTLTIQRTEQRDSAMYRCASSLASDRTYEQYFGPGTRLTVT.

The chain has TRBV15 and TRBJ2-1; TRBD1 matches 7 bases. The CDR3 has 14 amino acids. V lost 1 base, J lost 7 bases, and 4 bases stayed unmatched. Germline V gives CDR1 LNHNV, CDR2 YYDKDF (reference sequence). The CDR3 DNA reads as TGTGCCACCAGCAGAGGGGCAGGGGGTAATGAGCAGTTCTTC. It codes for CATSRGAGGNEQFF.

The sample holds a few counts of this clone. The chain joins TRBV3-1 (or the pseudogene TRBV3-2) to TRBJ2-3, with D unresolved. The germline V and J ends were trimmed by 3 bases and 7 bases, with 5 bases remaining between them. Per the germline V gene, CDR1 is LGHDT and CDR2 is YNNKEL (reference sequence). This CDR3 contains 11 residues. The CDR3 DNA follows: TGTGCCAGCAGCCACGGTCATACGCAGTATTTT. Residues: CASSHGHTQYF.

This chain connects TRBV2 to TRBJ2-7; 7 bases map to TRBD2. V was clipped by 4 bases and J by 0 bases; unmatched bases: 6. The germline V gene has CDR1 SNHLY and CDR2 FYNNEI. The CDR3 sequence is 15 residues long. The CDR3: CASSAGGSGSYEQYF. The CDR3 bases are TGTGCCAGCAGTGCGGGAGGATCTGGCTCCTACGAGCAGTACTTC.

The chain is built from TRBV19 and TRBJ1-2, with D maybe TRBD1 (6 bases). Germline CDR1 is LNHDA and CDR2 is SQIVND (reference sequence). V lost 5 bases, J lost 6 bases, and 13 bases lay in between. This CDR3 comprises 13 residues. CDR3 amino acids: CASSLGGSNGYTF. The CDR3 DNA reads TGTGCCAGTAGTTTAGGGGGGAGCAATGGCTACACCTTC.

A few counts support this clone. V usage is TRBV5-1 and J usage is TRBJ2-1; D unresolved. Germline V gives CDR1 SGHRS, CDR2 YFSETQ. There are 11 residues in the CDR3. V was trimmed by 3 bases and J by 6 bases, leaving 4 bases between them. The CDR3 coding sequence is TGCGCCAGCAGCTATTCCAATGAGCAGTTCTTC. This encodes CASSYSNEQFF.

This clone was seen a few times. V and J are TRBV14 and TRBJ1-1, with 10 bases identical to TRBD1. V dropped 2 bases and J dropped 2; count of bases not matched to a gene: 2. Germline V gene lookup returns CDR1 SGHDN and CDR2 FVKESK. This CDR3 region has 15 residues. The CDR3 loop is CASSQWTGGNTEAFF. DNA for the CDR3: TGTGCCAGCAGCCAATGGACAGGGGGTAACACTGAAGCTTTCTTT.

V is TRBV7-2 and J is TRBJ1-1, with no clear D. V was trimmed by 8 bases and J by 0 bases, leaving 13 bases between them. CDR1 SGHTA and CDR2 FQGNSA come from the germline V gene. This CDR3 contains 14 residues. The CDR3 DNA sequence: TGTGCCAGCCGAGCGGACGAACTGAACACTGAAGCTTTCTTT. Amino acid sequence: CASRADELNTEAFF.

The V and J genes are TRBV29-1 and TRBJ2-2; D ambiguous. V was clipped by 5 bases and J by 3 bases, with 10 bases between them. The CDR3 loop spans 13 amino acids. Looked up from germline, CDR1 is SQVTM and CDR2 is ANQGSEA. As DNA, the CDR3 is TGCAGCGTTTTTGGCGGAGACACCGGGGAGCTGTTTTTT. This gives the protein CSVFGGDTGELFF.

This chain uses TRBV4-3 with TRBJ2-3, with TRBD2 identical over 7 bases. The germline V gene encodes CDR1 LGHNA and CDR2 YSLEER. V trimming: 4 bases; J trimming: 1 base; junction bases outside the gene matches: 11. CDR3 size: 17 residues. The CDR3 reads CASSRQTGTTGTDTQYF. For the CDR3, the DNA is TGCGCCAGCAGCCGACAAACCGGGACTACCGGCACAGATACGCAGTATTTT.

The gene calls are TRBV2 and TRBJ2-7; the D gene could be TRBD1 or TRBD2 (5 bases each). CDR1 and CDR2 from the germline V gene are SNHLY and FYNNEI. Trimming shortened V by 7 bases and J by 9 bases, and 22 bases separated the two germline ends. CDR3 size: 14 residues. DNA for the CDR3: TGTGCCAGCACCATGAGGGGACGCAGTCAGGGGCAGTACGTC. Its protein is CASTMRGRSQGQYV.

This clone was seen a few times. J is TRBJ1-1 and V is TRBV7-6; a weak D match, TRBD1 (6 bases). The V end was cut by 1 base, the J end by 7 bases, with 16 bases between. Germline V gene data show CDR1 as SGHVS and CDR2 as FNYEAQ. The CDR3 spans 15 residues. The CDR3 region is CASSLGWAGDGEAFF. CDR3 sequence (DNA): TGTGCCAGCAGCTTAGGATGGGCAGGGGACGGTGAAGCTTTCTTT. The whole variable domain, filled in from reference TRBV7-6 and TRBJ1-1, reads GAGVSQSPRYKVTKRGQDVALRCDPISGHVSLYWYRQALGQGPEFLTYFNYEAQQDKSGLPNDRFSAERPEGSISTLTIQRTEQRDSAMYRCASSLGWAGDGEAFFGQGTRLTVV.

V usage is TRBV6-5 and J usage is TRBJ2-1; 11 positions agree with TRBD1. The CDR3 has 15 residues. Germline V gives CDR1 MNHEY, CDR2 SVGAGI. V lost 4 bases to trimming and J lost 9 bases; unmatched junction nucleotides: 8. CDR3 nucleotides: TGTGCCAGCAGTTCGGACAGGGGGCTTCAAAGTGAGCAGTTCTTC. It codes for CASSSDRGLQSEQFF.

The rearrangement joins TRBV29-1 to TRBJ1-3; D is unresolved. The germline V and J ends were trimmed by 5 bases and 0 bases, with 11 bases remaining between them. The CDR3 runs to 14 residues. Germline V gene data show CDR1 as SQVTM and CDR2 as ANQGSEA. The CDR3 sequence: CSVIPSVSGNTIYF. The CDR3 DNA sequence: TGCAGCGTTATCCCCAGCGTCTCTGGAAACACCATATATTTT.

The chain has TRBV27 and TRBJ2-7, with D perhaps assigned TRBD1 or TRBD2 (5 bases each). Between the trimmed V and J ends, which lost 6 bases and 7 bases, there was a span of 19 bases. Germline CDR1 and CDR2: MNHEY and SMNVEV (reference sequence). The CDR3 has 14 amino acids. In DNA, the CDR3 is TGTGCCAGCAGCCCGGGACCTACCAGTCGGGAGCAGTACGTC. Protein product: CASSPGPTSREQYV.

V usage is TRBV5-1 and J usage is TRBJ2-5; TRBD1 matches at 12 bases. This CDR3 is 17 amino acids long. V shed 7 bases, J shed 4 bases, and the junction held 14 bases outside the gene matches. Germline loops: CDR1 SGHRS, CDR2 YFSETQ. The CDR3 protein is CASHLAWDRGHGETQYF. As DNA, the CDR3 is TGCGCCAGCCATCTGGCATGGGACAGGGGGCACGGAGAGACCCAGTACTTC.

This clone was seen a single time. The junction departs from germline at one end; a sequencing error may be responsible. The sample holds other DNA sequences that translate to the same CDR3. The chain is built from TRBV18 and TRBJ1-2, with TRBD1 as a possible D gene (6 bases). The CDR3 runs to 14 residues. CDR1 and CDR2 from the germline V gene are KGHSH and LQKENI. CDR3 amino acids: CASSPPTGLYGYTF. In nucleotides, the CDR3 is TGTGCCAGTTCACCACCGACAGGCCTCTATGGCTACACCTTC.

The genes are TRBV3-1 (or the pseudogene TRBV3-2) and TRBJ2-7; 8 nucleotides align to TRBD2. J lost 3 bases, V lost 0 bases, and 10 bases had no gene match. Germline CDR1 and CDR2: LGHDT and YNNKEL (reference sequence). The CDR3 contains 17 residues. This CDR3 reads CASSQDSEAGACYEQYV. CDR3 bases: TGTGCCAGCAGCCAAGATTCCGAAGCGGGGGCCTGCTACGAGCAGTACGTC.

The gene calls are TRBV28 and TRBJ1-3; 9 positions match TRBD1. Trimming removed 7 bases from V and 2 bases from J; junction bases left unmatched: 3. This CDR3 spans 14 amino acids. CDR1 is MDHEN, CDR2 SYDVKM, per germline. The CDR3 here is CASITGGTGNTIYF. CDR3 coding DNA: TGTGCCAGCATTACAGGGGGCACTGGAAACACCATATATTTT. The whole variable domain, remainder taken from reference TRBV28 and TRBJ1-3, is DVKVTQSSRYLVKRTGEKVFLECVQDMDHENMFWYRQDPGLGLRLIYFSYDVKMKEKGDIPEGYSVSREKKERFSLILESASTNQTSMYLCASITGGTGNTIYFGEGSWLTVV.

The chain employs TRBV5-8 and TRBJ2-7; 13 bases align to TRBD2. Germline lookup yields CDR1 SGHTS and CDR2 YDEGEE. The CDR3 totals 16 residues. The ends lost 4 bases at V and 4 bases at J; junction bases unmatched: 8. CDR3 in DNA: TGTGCCAGCAGCCCCCGCTTGGGACTAGCGGGATACGAGCAGTACGTC. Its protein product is CASSPRLGLAGYEQYV.

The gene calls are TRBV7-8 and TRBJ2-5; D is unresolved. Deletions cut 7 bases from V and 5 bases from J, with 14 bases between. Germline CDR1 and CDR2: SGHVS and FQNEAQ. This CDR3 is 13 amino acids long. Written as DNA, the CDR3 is TGTGCCAGCATTCCACGGGTGGGTGAGACCCAGTACTTC. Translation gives CASIPRVGETQYF.

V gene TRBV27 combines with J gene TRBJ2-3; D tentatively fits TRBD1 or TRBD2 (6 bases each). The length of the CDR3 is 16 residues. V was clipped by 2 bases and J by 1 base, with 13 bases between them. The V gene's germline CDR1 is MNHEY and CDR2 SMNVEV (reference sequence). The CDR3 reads CASSLGGQLRTDTQYF. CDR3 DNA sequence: TGTGCCAGCAGTTTAGGGGGGCAGCTCCGCACAGATACGCAGTATTTT.